One T cell receptor beta chain is described in this entry. This specimen belongs to a study of spatial heterogeneity in lung cancer. Turning to the study itself: 72 TRACERx patients with early, untreated non-small cell lung cancer donated samples. Median follow-up for sequenced PBMC samples was roughly 22 months after resection, when such samples existed. Combinations of a unique TCR and a UMI were tallied in raw reads, and on average each appeared more than ten times.

Germline CDR1 and CDR2: MDHEN and SYDVKM. V was pared by 6 bases and J by 5 bases, with 11 bases between. The CDR3 loop spans 13 amino acids. MiXCR, run by TCRdb on the 5' RACE reads, gives a single entry per CDR3 protein. Of over 95,000 distinct CDR3 sequences listed, under 14% are singletons. As to time point: blood at routine non-recurrence follow-up after resection. Sequencing covered unsorted whole RNA taken from tumor, nontumor lung or frozen PBMC. The clonotype originates from a female donor with early-stage non-small cell lung cancer. The specimen comprised PBMCs, sampled at follow-up. The gene calls are TRBV28 and TRBJ2-4; TRBD2 is a possible D gene (5 bases). The CDR3 loop is CASRPGIQNIQYF. The CDR3 DNA follows: TGTGCCAGCAGACCCGGGATACAAAACATTCAGTACTTC.